Each of the 30 T cell receptor beta chains below was sequenced from the same sample in a study of blood T cell repertoires in COVID-19. Clones were sequenced by immunoSEQ multiplex PCR, and TCRdb holds only the in-frame ones, with some missing. Counted here are approximately 290,000 clones, approximately 90% occurring once; the ten biggest clones make up approximately 2.2%. Sequenced input: peripheral blood. The receptors shown here come from a man between 18 and 35 years old with active or convalescent COVID-19.

The V call is TRBV2, the J call TRBJ2-3; the match to TRBD2 covers 7 bases. Germline assignment: CDR1 SNHLY and CDR2 FYNNEI. The CDR3 spans 15 residues. The J segment lost 6 bases and the V segment lost 3 bases, leaving 9 bases of the junction unmatched. The CDR3 loop is CASSERGSSEDTQYF. The CDR3 bases are TGTGCCAGCAGTGAGCGGGGGAGCTCGGAGGATACGCAGTATTTT.

Points on this clone: The same CDR3 is also encoded by other DNA sequences in this sample. The V gene is TRBV7-9, the J gene TRBJ1-5, with D perhaps matching TRBD1 (5 bases). CDR1 and CDR2 (germline): SEHNR, FQNEAQ (reference sequence). V shed 2 bases and J shed 5 bases, with 7 bases lying between them. This CDR3 contains 13 residues. This CDR3 reads CASSLTGDQPQHF. CDR3 DNA sequence: TGTGCCAGCAGCTTAACGGGGGATCAGCCCCAGCATTTT. The whole variable domain, remainder taken from reference TRBV7-9 and TRBJ1-5, is DTGVSQNPRHKITKRGQNVTFRCDPISEHNRLYWYRQTLGQGPEFLTYFQNEAQLEKSRLLSDRFSAERPKGSFSTLEIQRTEQGDSAMYLCASSLTGDQPQHFGDGTRLSIL.

The rearrangement links TRBV5-4 to TRBJ1-2; D call uncertain. V lost 2 bases and J 3 bases, leaving 8 bases between the germline ends. There are 13 residues in the CDR3. The germline CDR1 and CDR2 sequences are SGHNT and YYREEE (reference sequence). The chain's CDR3 is CASSLESDYGYTF. CDR3 bases: TGTGCCAGCAGCTTAGAATCGGACTATGGCTACACCTTC.

The chain combines TRBV9 with TRBJ1-2, with 12 bases fitting TRBD1. After removal of 3 bases from V and 8 bases from J, the junction contained 11 bases not matched to a gene. The CDR3 sequence is 16 residues long. Germline values: CDR1 SGDLS, CDR2 YYNGEE. The CDR3 bases are TGTGCCAGCAGCGGCCGCCGGGACAGGGGGCATCACGGCTACACCTTC. It yields the protein CASSGRRDRGHHGYTF.

This chain uses TRBV4-2 with TRBJ1-5, with 10 nucleotides matching TRBD1. The CDR3 totals 17 residues. Germline V gives CDR1 LGHNA, CDR2 YNFKEQ. The V gene end was trimmed by 0 bases and the J gene end by 4 bases; junction bases not matched to a gene: 6. CDR3 protein: CASSQERRGQGNQPQHF. CDR3 bases: TGTGCCAGCAGCCAAGAAAGGAGGGGACAGGGGAATCAGCCCCAGCATTTT.

V gene TRBV15 combines with J gene TRBJ2-5; a possible D gene is TRBD2 (5 bases). Trimming shortened V by 5 bases and J by 2 bases, and 15 bases separated the two germline ends. CDR1 and CDR2 from the germline V gene are LNHNV and YYDKDF (reference sequence). The CDR3 has 15 residues. The CDR3 bases are TGTGCCACCAGCCGAGCGCCCCGGGGTCAAGAGACCCAGTACTTC. Translated, it gives CATSRAPRGQETQYF.

V and J are TRBV19 and TRBJ1-5; D is perhaps TRBD1 (5 bases). Looked up from germline, CDR1 is LNHDA and CDR2 is SQIVND (reference sequence). This CDR3 comprises 15 residues. V was cut by 4 bases and J by 4 bases, with 14 bases left in between. In nucleotides, the CDR3 is TGTGCCAGTAGTAAGGGCACAGGAGAGAATCAGCCCCAGCATTTT. This translates into CASSKGTGENQPQHF.

This chain links TRBV7-8 with TRBJ1-2, with a tentative D call TRBD1 (5 bases). This CDR3 is built from 15 residues. The germline gives CDR1 SGHVS, CDR2 FQNEAQ. The V gene lost 5 bases and the J gene lost 4 bases, with 17 bases spanning the gap. The CDR3 here is CASSPRGGSGYGYTF. CDR3 DNA: TGTGCCAGCAGCCCACGGGGGGGTAGTGGCTATGGCTACACCTTC.

The rearrangement uses TRBV28 and TRBJ2-1, with 10 bases matching TRBD1. The CDR3 length is 16 residues. Germline V gives CDR1 MDHEN, CDR2 SYDVKM. The V gene end was trimmed by 5 bases and the J gene end by 5 bases; junction bases not matched to a gene: 9. CDR3: CASSPPGQGVDNEQFF. The CDR3 DNA sequence: TGTGCCAGCAGTCCCCCCGGACAGGGGGTAGACAATGAGCAGTTCTTC.

This clone appeared a single time. This chain links TRBV3-1 (or the pseudogene TRBV3-2) with TRBJ2-2, with TRBD2 matching over 14 bases. The length of the CDR3 is 16 residues. J lost 9 bases, V lost 7 bases, and 10 bases had no gene match. The germline V gene has CDR1 LGHDT and CDR2 YNNKEL (reference sequence). In DNA form, the CDR3 reads TGTGCCAGCATTCTCAGGACTAGCGGGGGGTTCAGGGAGCTGTTTTTT. Its translation: CASILRTSGGFRELFF.

The chain recombines TRBV15 with TRBJ2-2, with 10 nucleotides matching TRBD2. V dropped 6 bases and J dropped 4; count of bases not matched to a gene: 5. Germline-derived CDR1 and CDR2 are LNHNV and YYDKDF (reference sequence). This CDR3 has 15 amino acids. CDR3 DNA sequence: TGTGCCACCAGTATAGCGGGAGGACTCACCGGGGAGCTGTTTTTT. Amino acids: CATSIAGGLTGELFF.

The rearrangement joins TRBV4-2 to TRBJ1-1; possible D gene TRBD1, 6 bases. Trimming shortened V by 1 base and J by 0 bases, and 15 bases separated the two germline ends. Germline V lookup: CDR1 LGHNA, CDR2 YNFKEQ. The CDR3 length is 17 residues. The CDR3 spells CASSQGWTDRLNTEAFF. CDR3 in DNA: TGTGCCAGCAGCCAAGGCTGGACGGACAGATTGAACACTGAAGCTTTCTTT.

J is TRBJ1-2 and V is TRBV5-1; the D is unclear. Trimming removed 5 bases from V and 2 bases from J, with 13 bases in between. Germline CDR1 and CDR2: SGHRS and YFSETQ. The CDR3 extends over 14 amino acids. The DNA of the CDR3 is TGCGCCAGCAGTGAGGGTCCCCCCAACTATGGCTACACCTTC. This translates into CASSEGPPNYGYTF. Variable domain in full (rest from reference TRBV5-1 and TRBJ1-2): KAGVTQTPRYLIKTRGQQVTLSCSPISGHRSVSWYQQTPGQGLQFLFEYFSETQRNKGNFPGRFSGRQFSNSRSEMNVSTLELGDSALYLCASSEGPPNYGYTFGSGTRLTVV.

The chain couples TRBV7-7 to TRBJ1-5; D ambiguous. The ends were cut back, 2 bases at V and 0 bases at J, with 14 bases in the middle. The length of the CDR3 is 17 residues. Germline CDR1 is SSHAT and CDR2 is FNYEAQ (reference sequence). Here the CDR3 reads CASSLHPRQYSNQPQHF. The CDR3 DNA is TGTGCCAGCAGCTTACATCCGAGACAATATAGCAATCAGCCCCAGCATTTT. The full variable domain, rest sourced from reference TRBV7-7 and TRBJ1-5, is GAGVSQSPRYKVTKRGQDVTLRCDPISSHATLYWYQQALGQGPEFLTYFNYEAQPDKSGLPSDRFSAERPEGSISTLTIQRTEQRDSAMYRCASSLHPRQYSNQPQHFGDGTRLSIL.

This rearrangement joins TRBV11-2 to TRBJ2-1; weak D call: TRBD1 (5 bases). The CDR3 is made up of 15 amino acids. Between the trimmed V and J ends, which lost 0 bases and 10 bases, there was a span of 16 bases. Germline CDR1 SGHAT, CDR2 FQNNGV. The chain's CDR3 is CASSLDTVWGWEQFF. In DNA, the CDR3 is TGTGCCAGCAGCTTAGATACCGTGTGGGGCTGGGAGCAGTTCTTC.

The J gene is TRBJ2-7, the V gene TRBV5-1; 9 bases map to TRBD1. Per the germline V gene, CDR1 is SGHRS and CDR2 is YFSETQ. This CDR3 is built from 14 residues. Trimming took 2 bases from V and 4 from J; bases not matched to a gene: 4. CDR3 DNA sequence: TGCGCCAGCAGCTTACAGGGGGCGCAGTACGAGCAGTACTTC. Translated, it gives CASSLQGAQYEQYF. The whole variable domain, filled in from reference TRBV5-1 and TRBJ2-7, reads KAGVTQTPRYLIKTRGQQVTLSCSPISGHRSVSWYQQTPGQGLQFLFEYFSETQRNKGNFPGRFSGRQFSNSRSEMNVSTLELGDSALYLCASSLQGAQYEQYFGPGTRLTVT.

The chain joins TRBV19 to TRBJ2-6; D is perhaps TRBD2 (5 bases). The V gene lost 9 bases and the J gene lost 1 base, with 13 bases spanning the gap. CDR3 size: 15 residues. Germline CDR1 is LNHDA and CDR2 is SQIVND (reference sequence). In nucleotides, the CDR3 is TGTGCCAGCATCCCCCGGGGATCTGGGGCCAACGTCCTGACTTTC. Encoded protein: CASIPRGSGANVLTF.

This clone was detected once. The CDR3 bases are TGTGCCAGCTCATCCGGACTAGCGGGAGGGACTCCCTCCACAGATACGCAGTATTTT. The encoded protein is CASSSGLAGGTPSTDTQYF. The rearrangement joins TRBV18 to TRBJ2-3; TRBD2 matches 15 bases. J was trimmed by 2 bases and V by 5 bases; bases with no gene match: 11. CDR3 length: 19 amino acids. Germline V lookup: CDR1 KGHSH, CDR2 LQKENI.

The chain recombines TRBV10-2 with TRBJ1-4; D perhaps matches TRBD1 (6 bases). CDR1 is WSHSY and CDR2 is SAAADI in the germline V gene. The CDR3 is 13 residues long. V was trimmed by 2 bases and J by 7 bases, leaving 8 bases between them. The CDR3 spells CASSEKGVEKLFF. As DNA, the CDR3 is TGCGCCAGCAGTGAGAAGGGGGTTGAAAAACTGTTTTTT.

V is TRBV19 and J is TRBJ2-7, with TRBD1 matching over 9 bases. The germline gives CDR1 LNHDA, CDR2 SQIVND (reference sequence). V gave up 4 bases and J gave up 5 bases; unmatched junction bases: 9. This CDR3 comprises 15 residues. CDR3 bases: TGTGCCAGTAGTAAACGCCGGGACAGGGTGCACGAGCAGTACTTC. Translated: CASSKRRDRVHEQYF.

In this sample, this clone turned up once. The rearrangement uses TRBV2 and TRBJ2-1, with D uncertain. The V and J ends lost 6 bases and 9 bases respectively, with 12 bases between them. CDR1 SNHLY and CDR2 FYNNEI come from the germline V gene. The length of the CDR3 is 12 residues. The CDR3 DNA follows: TGTGCCAGCAGGCAAGATGGCGGTGAGCAGTTCTTC. Translation: CASRQDGGEQFF.

The V and J genes are TRBV11-2 and TRBJ2-1; TRBD2 is a possible D gene (7 bases). Germline-derived CDR1 and CDR2 are SGHAT and FQNNGV. Deletions cut 5 bases from V and 0 bases from J, with 17 bases between. There are 17 residues in the CDR3. The CDR3 sequence: CASSTRLGGGSYNEQFF. The CDR3 DNA sequence: TGTGCCAGCAGCACCCGACTAGGGGGGGGCTCCTACAATGAGCAGTTCTTC.

This sequence joins TRBV18 and TRBJ1-2; D might be TRBD1 (6 bases). Germline V gene sequence: CDR1 KGHSH, CDR2 LQKENI. The V end was cut by 3 bases, the J end by 0 bases, with 14 bases between. The CDR3 extends over 16 amino acids. CDR3: CASSPSGQPTNYGYTF. CDR3 bases: TGTGCCAGCTCACCCTCCGGACAGCCCACTAACTATGGCTACACCTTC.

About this clone: Other DNA sequences in the sample encode the same CDR3. The CDR3 DNA sequence: TGTGCCAGCAGTGCAGGGTACACTGAAGCTTTCTTT. As protein: CASSAGYTEAFF. This rearrangement joins TRBV2 to TRBJ1-1, with D maybe TRBD1 (5 bases). Trimming removed 4 bases at V and 3 bases at J, with 6 bases between. The CDR3 is 12 residues long. Germline V gene sequence: CDR1 SNHLY, CDR2 FYNNEI.

The chain combines TRBV27 with TRBJ2-1; 8 bases line up with TRBD1. With V trimmed by 0 bases and J by 8 bases, 3 bases remained unmatched. The CDR3 loop spans 14 amino acids. Germline V CDR1 and CDR2: MNHEY, SMNVEV (reference sequence). The CDR3 DNA follows: TGTGCCAGCAGTTTATCGGCAGGGGGCGATGAGCAGTTCTTC. This sequence encodes CASSLSAGGDEQFF.

This chain uses TRBV2 with TRBJ1-1; 8 bases align to TRBD1. CDR1 SNHLY and CDR2 FYNNEI come from the germline V gene. V lost 5 bases to trimming and J lost 3 bases; unmatched junction nucleotides: 2. CDR3 length: 13 amino acids. CDR3 amino acids: CASSSRGHTEAFF. CDR3 DNA: TGTGCCAGCAGTAGCAGGGGGCACACTGAAGCTTTCTTT. The whole variable domain, filled in from reference TRBV2 and TRBJ1-1, reads EPEVTQTPSHQVTQMGQEVILRCVPISNHLYFYWYRQILGQKVEFLVSFYNNEISEKSEIFDDQFSVERPDGSNFTLKIRSTKLEDSAMYFCASSSRGHTEAFFGQGTRLTVV.

This sequence joins TRBV7-3 and TRBJ1-1; D is unclear. With 2 bases removed from V and 10 bases from J, the gap between germline ends came to 8 bases. The germline V gene has CDR1 SGHTA and CDR2 FQGTGA. CDR3 size: 11 residues. CDR3 DNA sequence: TGTGCCAGCAGCTTAGGAGCGGTAGCTTTCTTT. Translation: CASSLGAVAFF.

The V call is TRBV27, the J call TRBJ1-2; perhaps TRBD1 as D (6 bases). CDR1 is MNHEY and CDR2 is SMNVEV in the germline V gene (reference sequence). The ends were cut back, 2 bases at V and 8 bases at J, with 18 bases in the middle. The CDR3 is 15 residues long. The chain's CDR3 is CASSLGAGGARGYTF. The CDR3 nucleotides read TGTGCCAGCAGTTTAGGGGCTGGGGGGGCTCGAGGCTACACCTTC.

The rearrangement joins TRBV13 to TRBJ2-5; 8 nucleotides agree with TRBD2. With 5 bases clipped from V and 4 bases from J, the junction kept 12 bases outside the gene matches. This CDR3 region has 16 residues. Germline V gene data show CDR1 as PRHDT and CDR2 as FYEKMQ (reference sequence). CDR3: CASSRRGAWRLETQYF. The CDR3 nucleotides are TGTGCCAGCAGCCGGCGGGGGGCGTGGAGATTAGAGACCCAGTACTTC.

The V and J genes are TRBV10-3 and TRBJ2-7; 8 bases agree with TRBD2. Germline CDR1 reads ENHRY; CDR2 reads SYGVKD. The CDR3 contains 18 residues. The V gene end was trimmed by 0 bases and the J gene end by 1 base; junction bases not matched to a gene: 11. The CDR3 DNA sequence: TGTGCCATCAGTGAGTCGCGGGAGCGGGGGCCCGTTTCCTACGAGCAGTACTTC. It codes for CAISESRERGPVSYEQYF.